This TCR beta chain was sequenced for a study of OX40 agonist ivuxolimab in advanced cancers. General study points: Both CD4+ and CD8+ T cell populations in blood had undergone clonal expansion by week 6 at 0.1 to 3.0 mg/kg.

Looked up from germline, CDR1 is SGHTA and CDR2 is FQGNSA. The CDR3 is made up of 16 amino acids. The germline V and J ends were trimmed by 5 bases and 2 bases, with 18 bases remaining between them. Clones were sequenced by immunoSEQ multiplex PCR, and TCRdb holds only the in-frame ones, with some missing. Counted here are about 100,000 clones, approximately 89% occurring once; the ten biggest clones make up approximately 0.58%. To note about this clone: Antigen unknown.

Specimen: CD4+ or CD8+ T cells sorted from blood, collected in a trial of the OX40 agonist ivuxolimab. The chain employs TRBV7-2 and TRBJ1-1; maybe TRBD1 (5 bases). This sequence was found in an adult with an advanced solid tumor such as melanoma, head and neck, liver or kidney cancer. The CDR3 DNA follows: TGTGCCAGCAGCAGCCGGGACTCGATTCTCAACACTGAAGCTTTCTTT. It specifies CASSSRDSILNTEAFF.